This TCR beta chain was retrieved from a study of cytomegalovirus exposure and HLA in healthy donors. Broader study findings: The HLA-A and HLA-B alleles of most subjects were reportedly predicted accurately from TCR beta sequences.

This clone was observed once. As yet, its antigen is unknown. The CDR3 has 13 residues. CDR1 is MDHEN, CDR2 SYDVKM, per germline. The germline V and J ends were trimmed by 5 bases and 5 bases, with 13 bases remaining between them. Amplification used 60 Vbeta primers and 13 Jbeta primers. Method: immunoSEQ multiplex PCR; TCRdb's copy keeps in-frame clones and lacks some. The repertoire holds 100,000 or so clones, with roughly 71% as singletons. The sequenced sample was PBMCs. The V gene is TRBV28, the J gene TRBJ2-7; TRBD2 might be the D (6 bases). This TCR was recovered from a man aged 45-60 years in good health and CMV-seronegative. CDR3 nucleotides: TGTGCCAGCAGTCCTAGAGGGGAGGACGAGCAGTACTTC. Its translation is CASSPRGEDEQYF.